A selection of T cell receptor beta chains follows, all from one sample in a study of molecular identifiers for immune sequencing clone quantification. TCRdb re-analysed the PCR reads in MiXCR, keeping a single row per CDR3 protein. In the table there are just under 650,000 distinct CDR3 sequences, just under 20% of which are singletons. The source material was naive CD8+ T cells from blood, with Jurkat cell RNA spiked in. These receptors were obtained from a human donor in good health. Some libraries in this study had Jurkat cell RNA spiked in. Both conserved end residues are part of each CDR3. D genes are given only for firm matches. Size values are once, few and many counts, or a class for expanded clones, and some rows have none.

CDR3aa: CAISESGLYEQYF
CDR3nt: TGTGCCATCAGTGAGTCAGGACTCTACGAGCAGTACTTC
len: 13
j_gene: TRBJ2-7
abundance: many
d_gene: -
v_gene: TRBV10-3

CDR3aa: CASSYFGSRGGTQYF
CDR3nt: TGTGCCAGCAGTTACTTCGGCAGCCGAGGGGGTACGCAGTATTTT
len: 15
j_gene: TRBJ2-3
abundance: many
d_gene: -
v_gene: TRBV6-5

CDR3aa: CSASAGTGVRVYSNQPQHF
CDR3nt: TGCAGTGCCAGCGCCGGGACAGGGGTTCGAGTTTATAGCAATCAGCCCCAGCATTTT
len: 19
j_gene: TRBJ1-5
abundance: many
d_gene: TRBD1
v_gene: TRBV20-1

CDR3aa: CASSINHAQGTNGELFF
CDR3nt: TGTGCCAGTAGTATAAACCACGCACAGGGGACGAACGGGGAGCTGTTTTTT
len: 17
j_gene: TRBJ2-2
abundance: -
d_gene: TRBD1
v_gene: TRBV19

CDR3aa: CASSQERQSSYEQYF
CDR3nt: TGCGCCAGCAGCCAAGAGAGACAGAGCTCCTACGAGCAGTACTTC
len: 15
j_gene: TRBJ2-7
abundance: many
d_gene: -
v_gene: TRBV4-1

CDR3aa: CASSPGTGSESGAFF
CDR3nt: TGTGCCAGCAGTCCCGGGACTGGATCCGAATCGGGAGCTTTCTTT
len: 15
j_gene: TRBJ1-1
abundance: many
d_gene: -
v_gene: TRBV2

CDR3aa: CASSPGPVPYEQYF
CDR3nt: TGCGCCAGCAGCCCCGGACCGGTACCCTACGAGCAGTACTTC
len: 14
j_gene: TRBJ2-7
abundance: many
d_gene: -
v_gene: TRBV5-1

CDR3aa: CAWSVGRGQYF
CDR3nt: TGTGCCTGGAGTGTGGGGCGCGGGCAGTACTTC
len: 11
j_gene: TRBJ2-7
abundance: -
d_gene: -
v_gene: TRBV30

CDR3aa: CSARDRSSGRVKETQYF
CDR3nt: TGCAGTGCTAGAGATCGATCCAGCGGAAGAGTGAAAGAGACCCAGTACTTC
len: 17
j_gene: TRBJ2-5
abundance: many
d_gene: -
v_gene: TRBV20-1

CDR3aa: CASSWTTGILATEASF
CDR3nt: TGTGCCAGCAGTTGGACGACAGGCATCCTCGCCACTGAAGCTTCCTTT
len: 16
j_gene: TRBJ1-1
abundance: few
d_gene: -
v_gene: TRBV12-3/TRBV12-4

CDR3aa: CASSIGTETSTDTQYF
CDR3nt: TGTGCCAGCAGTATCGGGACCGAAACTAGCACAGATACGCAGTATTTT
len: 16
j_gene: TRBJ2-3
abundance: many
d_gene: -
v_gene: TRBV21-1

CDR3aa: CASRERDPNQETQYF
CDR3nt: TGTGCCAGCAGGGAAAGGGACCCCAACCAAGAGACCCAGTACTTC
len: 15
j_gene: TRBJ2-5
abundance: many
d_gene: -
v_gene: TRBV2

CDR3aa: CASSLGGSPHEQYF
CDR3nt: TGTGCCAGCAGCTTAGGTGGAAGTCCCCACGAGCAGTACTTC
len: 14
j_gene: TRBJ2-7
abundance: many
d_gene: -
v_gene: TRBV7-2

CDR3aa: CASSPLLGRGAIWEQFF
CDR3nt: TGTGCCAGCTCACCCCTTCTAGGGCGGGGGGCTATCTGGGAGCAGTTCTTC
len: 17
j_gene: TRBJ2-1
abundance: few
d_gene: TRBD2
v_gene: TRBV18

CDR3aa: CASSLFWSSYNEQFF
CDR3nt: TGTGCCAGCAGCTTGTTTTGGAGCTCCTACAATGAGCAGTTCTTC
len: 15
j_gene: TRBJ2-1
abundance: few
d_gene: -
v_gene: TRBV5-6

CDR3aa: CASSMLATDTQYF
CDR3nt: TGTGCCAGTAGTATGCTAGCCACAGATACGCAGTATTTT
len: 13
j_gene: TRBJ2-3
abundance: many
d_gene: -
v_gene: TRBV19

CDR3aa: CASSTYRGDYTF
CDR3nt: TGTGCCAGTAGTACCTACAGGGGAGACTACACCTTC
len: 12
j_gene: TRBJ1-2
abundance: few
d_gene: TRBD1
v_gene: TRBV19

CDR3aa: CASSQPIGGGTQYF
CDR3nt: TGTGCCAGCAGCCAACCGATCGGAGGAGGGACCCAGTACTTC
len: 14
j_gene: TRBJ2-5
abundance: few
d_gene: -
v_gene: TRBV13

CDR3aa: CASSAASGATYNEQFF
CDR3nt: TGTGCCAGCAGCGCCGCTAGCGGGGCGACCTACAATGAGCAGTTCTTC
len: 16
j_gene: TRBJ2-1
abundance: -
d_gene: TRBD2
v_gene: TRBV9

CDR3aa: CASSLSGYAYEQYF
CDR3nt: TGTGCCAGCAGCTTATCAGGATACGCCTACGAGCAGTACTTC
len: 14
j_gene: TRBJ2-7
abundance: -
d_gene: -
v_gene: TRBV7-6

CDR3aa: CASSELPGELFF
CDR3nt: TGTGCCAGCAGTGAACTTCCCGGGGAGCTGTTTTTT
len: 12
j_gene: TRBJ2-2
abundance: many
d_gene: -
v_gene: TRBV2

CDR3aa: CASSSVSGEETQYF
CDR3nt: TGTGCCAGCAGTTCTGTCTCGGGAGAAGAGACCCAGTACTTC
len: 14
j_gene: TRBJ2-5
abundance: many
d_gene: -
v_gene: TRBV6-5

CDR3aa: CASSLAGGGQPYEQYF
CDR3nt: TGTGCCAGCAGCTTAGCAGGGGGGGGACAGCCCTACGAGCAGTACTTC
len: 16
j_gene: TRBJ2-7
abundance: few
d_gene: -
v_gene: TRBV7-9

CDR3aa: CASSRGTSGRMGDTGELFF
CDR3nt: TGTGCCAGCAGCCGGGGGACTAGCGGGAGGATGGGTGACACCGGGGAGCTGTTTTTT
len: 19
j_gene: TRBJ2-2
abundance: many
d_gene: TRBD2
v_gene: TRBV5-6